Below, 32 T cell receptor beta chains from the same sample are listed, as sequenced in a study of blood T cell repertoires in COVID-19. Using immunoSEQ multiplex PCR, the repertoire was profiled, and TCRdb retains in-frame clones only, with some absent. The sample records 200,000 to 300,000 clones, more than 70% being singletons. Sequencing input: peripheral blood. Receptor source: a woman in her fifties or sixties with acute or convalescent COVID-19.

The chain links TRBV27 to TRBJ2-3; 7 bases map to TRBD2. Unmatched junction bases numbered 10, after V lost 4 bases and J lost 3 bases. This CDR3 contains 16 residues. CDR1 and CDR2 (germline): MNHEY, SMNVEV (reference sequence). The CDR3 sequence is CASSSSTSIITDTQYF. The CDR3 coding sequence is TGTGCCAGCAGTTCCTCGACTAGCATTATAACAGATACGCAGTATTTT.

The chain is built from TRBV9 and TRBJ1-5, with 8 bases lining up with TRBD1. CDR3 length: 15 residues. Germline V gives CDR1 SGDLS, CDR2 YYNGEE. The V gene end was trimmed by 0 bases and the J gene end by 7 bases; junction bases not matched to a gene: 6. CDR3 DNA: TGTGCCAGCAGCGTAGGTGACAGGGGAAACCAGCCCCAGCATTTT. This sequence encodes CASSVGDRGNQPQHF.

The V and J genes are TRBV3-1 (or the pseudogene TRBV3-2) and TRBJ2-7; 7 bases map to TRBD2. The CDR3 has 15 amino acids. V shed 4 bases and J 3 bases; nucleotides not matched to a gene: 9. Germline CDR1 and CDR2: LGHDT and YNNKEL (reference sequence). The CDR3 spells CASSPKRDGYYEQYF. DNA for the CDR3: TGTGCCAGCAGCCCCAAGCGGGACGGATACTACGAGCAGTACTTC.

The CDR3 here is CASSRQRNTEAFF. In DNA form, the CDR3 reads TGTGCCAGCAGTCGACAGAGGAACACTGAAGCTTTCTTT. This chain uses TRBV13 with TRBJ1-1; weak D call: TRBD1 (5 bases). The germline V gene has CDR1 PRHDT and CDR2 FYEKMQ (reference sequence). This CDR3 contains 13 residues. Between the trimmed V and J ends, which lost 6 bases and 1 base, there was a span of 9 bases.

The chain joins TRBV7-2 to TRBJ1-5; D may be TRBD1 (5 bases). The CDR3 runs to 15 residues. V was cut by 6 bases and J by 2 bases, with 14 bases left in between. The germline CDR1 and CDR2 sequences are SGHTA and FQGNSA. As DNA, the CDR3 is TGTGCCAGCAGACCCGGGGGAGGGGGCAATCAGCCCCAGCATTTT. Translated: CASRPGGGGNQPQHF. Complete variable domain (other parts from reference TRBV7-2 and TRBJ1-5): GAGVSQSPSNKVTEKGKDVELRCDPISGHTALYWYRQSLGQGLEFLIYFQGNSAPDKSGLPSDRFSAERTGGSVSTLTIQRTQQEDSAVYLCASRPGGGGNQPQHFGDGTRLSIL.

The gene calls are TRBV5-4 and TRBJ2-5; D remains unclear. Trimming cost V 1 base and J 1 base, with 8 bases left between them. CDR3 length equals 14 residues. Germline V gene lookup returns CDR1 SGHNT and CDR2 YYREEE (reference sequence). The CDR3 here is CASSLKASQETQYF. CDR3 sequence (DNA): TGTGCCAGCAGCTTGAAGGCTAGCCAAGAGACCCAGTACTTC.

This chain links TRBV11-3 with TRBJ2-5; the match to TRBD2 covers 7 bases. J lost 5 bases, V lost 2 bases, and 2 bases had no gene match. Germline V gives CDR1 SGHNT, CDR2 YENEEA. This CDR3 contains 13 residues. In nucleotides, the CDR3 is TGTGCCAGCAGCTTAATCGGGGGGGAGACCCAGTACTTC. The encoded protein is CASSLIGGETQYF.

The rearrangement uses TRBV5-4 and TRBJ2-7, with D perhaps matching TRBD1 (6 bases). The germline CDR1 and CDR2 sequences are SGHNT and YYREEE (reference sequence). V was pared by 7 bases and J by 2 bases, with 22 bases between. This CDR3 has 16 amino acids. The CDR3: CASYILSGTRTYEQYF. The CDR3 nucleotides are TGTGCCAGCTATATATTATCCGGGACAAGAACCTACGAGCAGTACTTC.

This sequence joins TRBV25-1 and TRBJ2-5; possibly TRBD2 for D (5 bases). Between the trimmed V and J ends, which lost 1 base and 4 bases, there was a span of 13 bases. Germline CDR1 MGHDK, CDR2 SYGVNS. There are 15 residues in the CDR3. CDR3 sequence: CASSESDYLRETQYF. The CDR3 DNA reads TGTGCCAGCAGTGAATCTGACTACCTCCGAGAGACCCAGTACTTC.

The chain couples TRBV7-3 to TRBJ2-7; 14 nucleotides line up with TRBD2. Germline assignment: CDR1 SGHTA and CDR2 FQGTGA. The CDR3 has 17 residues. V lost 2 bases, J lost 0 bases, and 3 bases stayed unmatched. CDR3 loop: CASSLGTSGSGSYEQYF. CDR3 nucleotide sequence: TGTGCCAGCAGCTTAGGGACTAGCGGGAGTGGCTCCTACGAGCAGTACTTC. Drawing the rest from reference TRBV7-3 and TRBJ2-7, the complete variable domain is GAGVSQTPSNKVTEKGKYVELRCDPISGHTALYWYRQSLGQGPEFLIYFQGTGAADDSGLPNDRFFAVRPEGSVSTLKIQRTERGDSAVYLCASSLGTSGSGSYEQYFGPGTRLTVT.

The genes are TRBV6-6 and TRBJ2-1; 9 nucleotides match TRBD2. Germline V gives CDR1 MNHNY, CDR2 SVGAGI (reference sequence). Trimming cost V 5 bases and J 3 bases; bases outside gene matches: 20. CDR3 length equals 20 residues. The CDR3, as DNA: TGTGCCAGCAGTCCAAACCTACTAGGCGGGAGGGGTGTTGACTACAATGAGCAGTTCTTC. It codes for CASSPNLLGGRGVDYNEQFF.

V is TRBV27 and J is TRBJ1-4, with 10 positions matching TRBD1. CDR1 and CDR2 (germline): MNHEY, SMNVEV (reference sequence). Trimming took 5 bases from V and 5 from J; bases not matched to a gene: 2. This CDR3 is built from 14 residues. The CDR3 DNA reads TGTGCCAGCAGTCAGGACAGGGGGAATGAAAAACTGTTTTTT. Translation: CASSQDRGNEKLFF.

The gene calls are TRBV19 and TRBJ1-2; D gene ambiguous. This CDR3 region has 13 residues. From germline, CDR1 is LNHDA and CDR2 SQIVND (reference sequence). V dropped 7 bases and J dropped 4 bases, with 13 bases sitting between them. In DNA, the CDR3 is TGTGCCAGTAAAGGAACCCCGGGCTATGGCTACACCTTC. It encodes CASKGTPGYGYTF.

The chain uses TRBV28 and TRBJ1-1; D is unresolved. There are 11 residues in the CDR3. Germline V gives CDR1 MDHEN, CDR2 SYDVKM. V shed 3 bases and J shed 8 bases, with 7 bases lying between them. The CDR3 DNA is TGTGCCAGCAGTTTTGTCAGAGAAGCTTTCTTT. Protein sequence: CASSFVREAFF.

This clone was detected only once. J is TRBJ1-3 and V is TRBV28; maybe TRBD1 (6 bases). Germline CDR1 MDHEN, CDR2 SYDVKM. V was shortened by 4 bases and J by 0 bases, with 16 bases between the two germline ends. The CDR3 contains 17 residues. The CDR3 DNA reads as TGTGCCAGCAGTTCCCGACAGGCGCACACCTCTGGAAACACCATATATTTT. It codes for CASSSRQAHTSGNTIYF.

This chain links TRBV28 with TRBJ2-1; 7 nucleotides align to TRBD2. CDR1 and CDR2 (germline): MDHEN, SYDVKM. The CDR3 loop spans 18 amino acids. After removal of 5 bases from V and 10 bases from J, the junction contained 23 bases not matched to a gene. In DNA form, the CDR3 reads TGTGCCAGCAGTCCACCCCCGGGGCGGGGGAGTAAATGGGACGAGCAGTTCTTC. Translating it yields CASSPPPGRGSKWDEQFF. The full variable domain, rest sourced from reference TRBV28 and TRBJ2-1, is DVKVTQSSRYLVKRTGEKVFLECVQDMDHENMFWYRQDPGLGLRLIYFSYDVKMKEKGDIPEGYSVSREKKERFSLILESASTNQTSMYLCASSPPPGRGSKWDEQFFGPGTRLTVL.

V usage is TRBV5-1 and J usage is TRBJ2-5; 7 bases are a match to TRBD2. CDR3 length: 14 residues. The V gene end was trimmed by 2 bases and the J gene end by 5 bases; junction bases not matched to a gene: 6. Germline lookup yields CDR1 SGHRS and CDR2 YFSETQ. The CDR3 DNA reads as TGCGCCAGCAGCTTCTCGGGGGGAGGCGAGACCCAGTACTTC. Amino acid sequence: CASSFSGGGETQYF.

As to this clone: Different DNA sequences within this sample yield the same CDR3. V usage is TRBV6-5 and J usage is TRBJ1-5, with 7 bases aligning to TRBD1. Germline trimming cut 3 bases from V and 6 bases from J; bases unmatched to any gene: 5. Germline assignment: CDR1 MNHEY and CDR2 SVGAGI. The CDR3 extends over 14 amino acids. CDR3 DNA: TGTGCCAGCAGTTATTCCAACAGGGGTCAGCCCCAGCATTTT. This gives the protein CASSYSNRGQPQHF.

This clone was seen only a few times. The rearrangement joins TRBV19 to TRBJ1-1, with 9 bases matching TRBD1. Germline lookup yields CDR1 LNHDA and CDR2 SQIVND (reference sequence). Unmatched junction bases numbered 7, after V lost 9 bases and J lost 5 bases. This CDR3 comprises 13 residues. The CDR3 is CASMDRGITEAFF. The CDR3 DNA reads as TGTGCCAGCATGGACAGGGGTATTACTGAAGCTTTCTTT.

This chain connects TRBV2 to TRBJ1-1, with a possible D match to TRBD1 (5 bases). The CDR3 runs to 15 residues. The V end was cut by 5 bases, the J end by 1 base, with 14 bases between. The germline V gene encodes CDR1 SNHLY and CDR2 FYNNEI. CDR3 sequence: CASSLEGTENTEAFF. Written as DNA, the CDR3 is TGTGCCAGCAGTCTGGAGGGGACTGAGAACACTGAAGCTTTCTTT.

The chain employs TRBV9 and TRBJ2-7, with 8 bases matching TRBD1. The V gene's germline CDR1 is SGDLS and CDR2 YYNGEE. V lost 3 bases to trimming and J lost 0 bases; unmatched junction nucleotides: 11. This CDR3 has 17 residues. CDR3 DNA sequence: TGTGCCAGCAGCGCGCTTTCTCGGACAGGGAGCTCCTACGAGCAGTACTTC. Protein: CASSALSRTGSSYEQYF.

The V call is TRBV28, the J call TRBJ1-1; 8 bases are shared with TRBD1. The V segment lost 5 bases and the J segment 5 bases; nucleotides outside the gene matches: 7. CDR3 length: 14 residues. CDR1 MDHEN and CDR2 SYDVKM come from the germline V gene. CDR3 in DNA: TGTGCCAGCAGTCAGGGGGCTGAGAGGACTGAAGCTTTCTTT. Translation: CASSQGAERTEAFF.

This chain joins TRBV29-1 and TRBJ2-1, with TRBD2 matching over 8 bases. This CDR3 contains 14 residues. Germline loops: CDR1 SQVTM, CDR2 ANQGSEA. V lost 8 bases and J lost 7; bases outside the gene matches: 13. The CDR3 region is CSSHAAGAGNEQFF. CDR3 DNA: TGCAGCTCACATGCAGCGGGAGCAGGGAATGAGCAGTTCTTC.

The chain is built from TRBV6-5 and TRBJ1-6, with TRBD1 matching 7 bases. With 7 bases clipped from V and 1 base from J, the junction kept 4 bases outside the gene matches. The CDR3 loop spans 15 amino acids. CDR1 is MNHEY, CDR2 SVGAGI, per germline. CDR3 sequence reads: CASTLTGSYNSPLHF. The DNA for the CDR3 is TGTGCCAGCACCTTGACAGGGTCCTATAATTCACCCCTCCACTTT.

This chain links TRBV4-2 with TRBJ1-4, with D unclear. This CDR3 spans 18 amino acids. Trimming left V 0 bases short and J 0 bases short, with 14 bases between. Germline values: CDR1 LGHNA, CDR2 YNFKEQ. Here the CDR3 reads CASSQDLSGGATNEKLFF. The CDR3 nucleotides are TGTGCCAGCAGCCAAGATCTATCCGGCGGGGCAACTAATGAAAAACTGTTTTTT.

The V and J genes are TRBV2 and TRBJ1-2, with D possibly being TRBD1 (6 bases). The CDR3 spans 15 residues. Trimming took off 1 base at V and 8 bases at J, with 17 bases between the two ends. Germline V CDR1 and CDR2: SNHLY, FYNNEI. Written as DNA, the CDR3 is TGTGCCAGCAGTGAAGGTTTAGCAGGGGTTCAGGGCTACACCTTC. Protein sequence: CASSEGLAGVQGYTF.

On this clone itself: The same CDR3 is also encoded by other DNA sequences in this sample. The CDR3 reads CASSLVLAGGYEQYF. In DNA form, the CDR3 reads TGCGCCAGCAGCTTGGTTTTAGCGGGGGGCTACGAGCAGTACTTC. The gene calls are TRBV5-1 and TRBJ2-7; 10 bases fit TRBD2. After removal of 0 bases from V and 3 bases from J, the junction contained 3 bases not matched to a gene. Germline V gives CDR1 SGHRS, CDR2 YFSETQ. The CDR3 has 15 residues.

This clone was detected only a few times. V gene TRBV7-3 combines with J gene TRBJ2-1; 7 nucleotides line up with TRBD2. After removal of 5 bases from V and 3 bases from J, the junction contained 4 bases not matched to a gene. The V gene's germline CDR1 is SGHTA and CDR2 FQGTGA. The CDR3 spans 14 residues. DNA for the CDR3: TGTGCCAGCAGCCCGGGACTACTCTACAATGAGCAGTTCTTC. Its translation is CASSPGLLYNEQFF. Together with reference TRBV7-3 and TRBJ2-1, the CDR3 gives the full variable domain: GAGVSQTPSNKVTEKGKYVELRCDPISGHTALYWYRQSLGQGPEFLIYFQGTGAADDSGLPNDRFFAVRPEGSVSTLKIQRTERGDSAVYLCASSPGLLYNEQFFGPGTRLTVL.

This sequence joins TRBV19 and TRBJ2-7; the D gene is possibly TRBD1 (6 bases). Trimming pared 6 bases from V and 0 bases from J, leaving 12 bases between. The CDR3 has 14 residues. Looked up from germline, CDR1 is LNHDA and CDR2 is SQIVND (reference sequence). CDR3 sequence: CASRTGPSSYEQYF. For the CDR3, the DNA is TGTGCCAGTAGGACAGGCCCGAGCTCCTACGAGCAGTACTTC.

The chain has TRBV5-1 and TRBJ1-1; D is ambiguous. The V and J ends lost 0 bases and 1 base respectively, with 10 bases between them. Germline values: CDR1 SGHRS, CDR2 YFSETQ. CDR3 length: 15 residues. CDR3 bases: TGCGCCAGCAGCTTGGACGACTTCGGGAACACTGAAGCTTTCTTT. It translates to CASSLDDFGNTEAFF. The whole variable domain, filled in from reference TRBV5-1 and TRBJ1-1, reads KAGVTQTPRYLIKTRGQQVTLSCSPISGHRSVSWYQQTPGQGLQFLFEYFSETQRNKGNFPGRFSGRQFSNSRSEMNVSTLELGDSALYLCASSLDDFGNTEAFFGQGTRLTVV.

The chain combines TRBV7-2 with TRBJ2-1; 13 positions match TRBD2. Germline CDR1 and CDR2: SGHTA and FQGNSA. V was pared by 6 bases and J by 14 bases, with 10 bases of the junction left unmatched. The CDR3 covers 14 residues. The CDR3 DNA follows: TGTGCCAGCAGTCCCGGGACTAGCGGGATGGGGGAGTTCTTC. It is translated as CASSPGTSGMGEFF.

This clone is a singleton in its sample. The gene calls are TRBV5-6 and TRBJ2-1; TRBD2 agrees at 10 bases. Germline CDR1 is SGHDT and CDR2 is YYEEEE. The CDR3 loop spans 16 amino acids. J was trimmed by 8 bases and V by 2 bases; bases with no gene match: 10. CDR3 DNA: TGTGCCAGCAGCTTATTACTAGCGGGACTATGGGATGAGCAGTTCTTC. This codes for CASSLLLAGLWDEQFF.